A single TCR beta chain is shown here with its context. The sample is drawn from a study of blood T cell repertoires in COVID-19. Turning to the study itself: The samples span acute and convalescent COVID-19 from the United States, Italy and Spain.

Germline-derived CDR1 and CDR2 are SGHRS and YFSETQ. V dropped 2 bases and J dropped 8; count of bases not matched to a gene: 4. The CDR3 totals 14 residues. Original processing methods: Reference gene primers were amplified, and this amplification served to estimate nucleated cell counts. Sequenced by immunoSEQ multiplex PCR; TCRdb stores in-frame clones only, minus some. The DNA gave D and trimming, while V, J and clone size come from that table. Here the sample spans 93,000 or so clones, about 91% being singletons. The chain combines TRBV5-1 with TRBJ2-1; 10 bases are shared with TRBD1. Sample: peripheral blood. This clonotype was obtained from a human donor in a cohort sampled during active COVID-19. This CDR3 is CASSFDRGQHEQFF. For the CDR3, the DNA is TGCGCCAGCAGCTTTGACAGGGGGCAGCATGAGCAGTTCTTC.